The rows below give T cell receptor beta chains drawn from one sample of a study of technical replicates of blood from a few donors. Clones were read by immunoSEQ multiplex PCR, and TCRdb kept only the in-frame ones, dropping some. The profile shows fewer than 90,000 clones, roughly 93% of them singletons. Sequencing was performed on T cells isolated from PBMCs. The receptors were gathered from a human donor in good health. The CDR3 runs from the conserved cysteine through the conserved F or W. The D gene is left open where the match is weak. Clone size is shown for a subset of rows, as once, few, many or a class of expanded clone.

V	size	J	D	CDR3	DNA
TRBV5-1	.	TRBJ2-7	TRBD1	CASSLVGQGIEQYF	TGCGCCAGCAGCTTGGTGGGACAGGGTATCGAGCAGTACTTC
TRBV10-2	once	TRBJ1-1	.	CASRSGGLANTEAFF	TGCGCCAGCCGTTCCGGGGGACTGGCGAACACTGAAGCTTTCTTT
TRBV7-6	.	TRBJ2-1	.	CASSPRRGNEQFF	TGTGCCAGCTCCCCGAGGAGGGGTAATGAGCAGTTCTTC
TRBV5-1	once	TRBJ2-2	TRBD2	CASSVVAGAGELFF	TGCGCCAGCAGCGTTGTAGCGGGAGCGGGGGAGCTGTTTTTT
TRBV30	.	TRBJ1-4	.	CAWSVPGGSGEKLFF	TGTGCCTGGAGTGTACCTGGAGGGAGTGGGGAAAAACTGTTTTTT
TRBV11-3	.	TRBJ1-1	TRBD1	CASSLQGMNTEAFF	TGTGCCAGCAGTTTACAGGGGATGAACACTGAAGCTTTCTTT
TRBV19	.	TRBJ1-5	.	CASSEAGRGSNQPQHF	TGTGCCAGTAGTGAAGCCGGGCGCGGGAGCAATCAGCCCCAGCATTTT
TRBV9	.	TRBJ1-5	.	CASSLRGLDNQPQHF	TGTGCCAGCAGCTTGAGAGGGCTCGACAATCAGCCCCAGCATTTT
TRBV5-4	.	TRBJ2-2	TRBD2	CASSLGGLVTGELFF	TGTGCCAGCAGCTTGGGGGGACTAGTCACCGGGGAGCTGTTTTTT
TRBV13	.	TRBJ2-1	TRBD2	CASSLTVLAGVLFF	TGTGCCAGCAGCCTAACGGTGCTAGCGGGAGTGTTGTTCTTC
TRBV27	.	TRBJ2-7	TRBD1	CASSSDRAPSYEQYF	TGTGCCAGCAGTTCGGACAGGGCCCCCTCCTACGAGCAGTACTTC
TRBV19	once	TRBJ2-1	.	CASLSNRAGAYNEQFF	TGTGCCAGCCTCTCCAACAGGGCGGGCGCCTACAATGAGCAGTTCTTC
TRBV18	.	TRBJ1-5	TRBD1	CASSRRDRGQPQHF	TGTGCCAGCTCACGCCGGGACAGGGGGCAGCCCCAGCATTTT
TRBV5-1	.	TRBJ1-1	.	CASSRAGDEAFF	TGCGCCAGCAGCCGGGCAGGGGATGAAGCTTTCTTT